This T cell receptor (beta chain) was recorded in a study of radiotherapy plus CTLA-4 blockade in lung cancer. Study context: Disease control was present in under 35% of patients, and objective responses in more than 15%.

Repertoires were generated with immunoSEQ multiplex PCR, while TCRdb's copy carries only in-frame clones and drops some. The table lists nearly 110,000 clones, approximately 81% of them singletons. Treatment of patients with chemo-refractory metastatic non-small-cell lung cancer consisted of focal radiation plus CTLA-4 blockade with ipilimumab. Trimming removed 3 bases at V and 0 bases at J, with 7 bases between. Germline loops: CDR1 SGHNT, CDR2 YYREEE (reference sequence). The CDR3 loop spans 14 amino acids. General study points: Increased serum interferon-beta after radiation also reportedly predicted response strongly. The study found tumor-derived TCR clones expanded in blood after radiotherapy plus ipilimumab.

Of note for this clone: The antigen is undetermined.

The sequences come from peripheral blood, collected from a patient treated with radiotherapy plus ipilimumab. This TCR came from a human donor with non-small cell lung cancer that progressed on radiotherapy plus ipilimumab. Some clones in this sample may be carry-over from other donors' samples. This chain uses TRBV5-4 with TRBJ1-3; no clear D. CDR3 DNA sequence: TGTGCCAGCAGCTCGACGGGCTCTGGAAACACCATATATTTT. It translates to CASSSTGSGNTIYF.